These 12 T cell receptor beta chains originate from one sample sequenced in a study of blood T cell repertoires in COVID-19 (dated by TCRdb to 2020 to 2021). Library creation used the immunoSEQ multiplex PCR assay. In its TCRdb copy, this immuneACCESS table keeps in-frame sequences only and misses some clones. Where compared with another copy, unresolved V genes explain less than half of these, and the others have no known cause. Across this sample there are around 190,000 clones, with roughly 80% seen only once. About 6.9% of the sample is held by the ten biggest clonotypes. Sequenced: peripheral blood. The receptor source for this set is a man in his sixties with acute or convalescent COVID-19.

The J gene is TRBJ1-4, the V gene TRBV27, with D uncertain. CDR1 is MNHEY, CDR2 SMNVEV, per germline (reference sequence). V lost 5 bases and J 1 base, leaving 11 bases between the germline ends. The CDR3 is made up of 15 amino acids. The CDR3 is CASSPRRRTNEKLFF. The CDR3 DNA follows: TGTGCCAGCAGTCCCCGACGGAGAACTAATGAAAAACTGTTTTTT.

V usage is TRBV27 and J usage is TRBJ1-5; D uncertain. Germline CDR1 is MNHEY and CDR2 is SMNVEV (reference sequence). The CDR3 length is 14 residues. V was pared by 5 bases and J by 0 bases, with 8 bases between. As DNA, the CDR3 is TGTGCCAGCAGTCTAGTTTATAGCAATCAGCCCCAGCATTTT. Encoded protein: CASSLVYSNQPQHF.

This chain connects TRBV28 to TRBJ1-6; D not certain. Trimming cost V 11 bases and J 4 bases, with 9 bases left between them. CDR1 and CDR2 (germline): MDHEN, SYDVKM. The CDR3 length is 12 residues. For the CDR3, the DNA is TGTGCCGGCGGGATGTATAATTCACCCCTCCACTTT. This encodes CAGGMYNSPLHF.

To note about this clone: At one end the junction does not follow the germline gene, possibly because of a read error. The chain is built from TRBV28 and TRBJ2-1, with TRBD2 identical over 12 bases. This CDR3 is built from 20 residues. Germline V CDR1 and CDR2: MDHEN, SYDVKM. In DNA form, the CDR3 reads TGTGCCAGCAGGTTATCCCCTAGCGGGAGGGTCCCTTATCCTTACAATGAGCAGTTCTTC. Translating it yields CASRLSPSGRVPYPYNEQFF.

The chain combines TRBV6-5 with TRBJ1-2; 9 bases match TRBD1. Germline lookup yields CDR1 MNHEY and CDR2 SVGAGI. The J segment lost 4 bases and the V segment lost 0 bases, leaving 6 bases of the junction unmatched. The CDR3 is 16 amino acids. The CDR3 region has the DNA TGTGCCAGCAGTTACTCTGGACAGGGGAGTATCTATGGCTACACCTTC. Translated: CASSYSGQGSIYGYTF.

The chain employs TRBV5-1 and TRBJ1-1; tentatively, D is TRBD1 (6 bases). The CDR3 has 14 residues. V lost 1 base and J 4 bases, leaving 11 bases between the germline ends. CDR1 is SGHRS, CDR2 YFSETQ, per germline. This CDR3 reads CASSLFQGSTEAFF. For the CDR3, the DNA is TGCGCCAGCAGCTTGTTTCAGGGGAGCACTGAAGCTTTCTTT. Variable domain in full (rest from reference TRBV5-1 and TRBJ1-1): KAGVTQTPRYLIKTRGQQVTLSCSPISGHRSVSWYQQTPGQGLQFLFEYFSETQRNKGNFPGRFSGRQFSNSRSEMNVSTLELGDSALYLCASSLFQGSTEAFFGQGTRLTVV.

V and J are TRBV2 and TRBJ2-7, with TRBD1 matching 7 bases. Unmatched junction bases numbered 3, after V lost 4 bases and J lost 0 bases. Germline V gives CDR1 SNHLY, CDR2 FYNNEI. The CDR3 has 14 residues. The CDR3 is CASSARGHSYEQYF. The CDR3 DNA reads TGTGCCAGCAGTGCGAGGGGGCACTCCTACGAGCAGTACTTC.

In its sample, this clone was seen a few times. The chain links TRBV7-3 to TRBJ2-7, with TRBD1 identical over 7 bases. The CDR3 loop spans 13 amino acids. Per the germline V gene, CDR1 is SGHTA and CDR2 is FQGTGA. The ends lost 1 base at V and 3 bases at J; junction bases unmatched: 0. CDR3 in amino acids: CASSLRDSYEQYF. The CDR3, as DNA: TGTGCCAGCAGCTTAAGGGACAGCTACGAGCAGTACTTC.

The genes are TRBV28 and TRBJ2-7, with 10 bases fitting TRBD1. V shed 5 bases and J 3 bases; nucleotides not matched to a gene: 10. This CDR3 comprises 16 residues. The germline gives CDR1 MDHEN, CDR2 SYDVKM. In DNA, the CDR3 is TGTGCCAGCAGTCCACCTCCGGGACAGGGGAGCTACGAGCAGTACTTC. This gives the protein CASSPPPGQGSYEQYF.

The DNA for the CDR3 is TGTGCCAGCAGCGGGGAACAGGGTATCAGGGAGACCCAGTACTTC. Translated: CASSGEQGIRETQYF. The chain combines TRBV5-6 with TRBJ2-5, with D possibly being TRBD1 (6 bases). From germline, CDR1 is SGHDT and CDR2 YYEEEE. The CDR3 contains 15 residues. V was clipped by 4 bases and J by 5 bases, with 18 bases between them.

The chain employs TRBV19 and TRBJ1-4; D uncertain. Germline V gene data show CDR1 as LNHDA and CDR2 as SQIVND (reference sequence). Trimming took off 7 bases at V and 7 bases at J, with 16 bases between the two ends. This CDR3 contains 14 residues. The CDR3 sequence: CASTPLRVGEKLFF. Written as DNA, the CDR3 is TGTGCCAGTACCCCTCTGAGGGTCGGTGAAAAACTGTTTTTT.

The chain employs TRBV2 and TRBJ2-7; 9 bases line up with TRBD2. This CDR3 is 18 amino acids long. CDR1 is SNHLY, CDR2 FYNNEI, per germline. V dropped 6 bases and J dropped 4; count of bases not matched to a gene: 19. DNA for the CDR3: TGTGCCAGCAGCGTACAACTCGGGGTAGCGGGGGCCGAATACGAGCAGTACTTC. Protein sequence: CASSVQLGVAGAEYEQYF. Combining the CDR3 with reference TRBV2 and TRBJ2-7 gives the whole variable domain EPEVTQTPSHQVTQMGQEVILRCVPISNHLYFYWYRQILGQKVEFLVSFYNNEISEKSEIFDDQFSVERPDGSNFTLKIRSTKLEDSAMYFCASSVQLGVAGAEYEQYFGPGTRLTVT.